These 18 T cell receptor beta chains originate from one sample sequenced in a study of T cell changes during pregnancy in multiple sclerosis. Assay: immunoSEQ multiplex PCR; the TCRdb copy retains only in-frame clones and omits some. The repertoire holds about 40,000 clones, with 92% as singletons. The sample here was CD4+ T cells from peripheral blood mononuclear cells, taken in the third trimester of pregnancy. The receptors derive from a female donor with multiple sclerosis, enrolled in a pregnancy study.

The chain has TRBV7-2 and TRBJ2-1; D might be TRBD2 (5 bases). From germline, CDR1 is SGHTA and CDR2 FQGNSA. V lost 7 bases to trimming and J lost 0 bases, with 16 bases between them. There are 16 residues in the CDR3. This chain's CDR3 is CASKLQSGYSYNEQFF. As DNA, the CDR3 is TGTGCCAGCAAATTACAGAGCGGCTACTCCTACAATGAGCAGTTCTTC.

CDR3 protein: CASSSYRAPGPEAFF. CDR3 coding DNA: TGTGCCAGCAGCTCCTACAGGGCCCCTGGCCCTGAAGCTTTCTTT. V usage is TRBV11-2 and J usage is TRBJ1-1, with a tentative D call TRBD1 (6 bases). CDR1 is SGHAT and CDR2 is FQNNGV in the germline V gene. The V end lost 4 bases, the J end lost 6 bases, and 18 bases lay between the germline ends. CDR3 length equals 15 residues.

This rearrangement joins TRBV7-8 to TRBJ2-2; 12 bases are a match to TRBD1. CDR3 length: 17 amino acids. J gave up 5 bases and V 1 base, and 5 bases lay outside the gene matches. Germline loops: CDR1 SGHVS, CDR2 FQNEAQ. CDR3: CASSLGGTGGRTGELFF. The DNA for the CDR3 is TGTGCCAGCAGCTTAGGTGGGACAGGGGGCCGGACCGGGGAGCTGTTTTTT.

This sequence joins TRBV4-1 and TRBJ2-7, with D possibly matching TRBD1 (5 bases). CDR1 and CDR2 from the germline V gene are MGHRA and YSYEKL. The CDR3 length is 15 residues. The ends were cut back, 1 base at V and 0 bases at J, with 10 bases in the middle. CDR3 sequence: CASSQGPDNSYEQYF. CDR3 DNA sequence: TGCGCCAGCAGCCAAGGTCCGGACAACTCCTACGAGCAGTACTTC.

This chain joins TRBV27 and TRBJ2-5, with D possibly matching TRBD2 (6 bases). The germline V gene has CDR1 MNHEY and CDR2 SMNVEV (reference sequence). This CDR3 has 13 amino acids. V gave up 5 bases and J gave up 5 bases, with 12 bases separating them. As DNA, the CDR3 is TGTGCCAGCAGTCCGGGAGTCCGGGAGACCCAGTACTTC. This translates into CASSPGVRETQYF.

The V and J genes are TRBV12-5 and TRBJ2-7, with 7 bases matching TRBD1. Germline V lookup: CDR1 LGHNT, CDR2 FRNRAP. V lost 3 bases, J lost 0 bases, and 5 bases stayed unmatched. The CDR3 length is 15 residues. CDR3 sequence reads: CASGLGQVSSYEQYF. CDR3 nucleotides: TGTGCTAGTGGTTTAGGACAGGTTAGCTCCTACGAGCAGTACTTC.

The rearrangement links TRBV10-2 to TRBJ2-3; 7 nucleotides line up with TRBD2. The CDR3 spans 13 residues. CDR1 and CDR2 (germline): WSHSY, SAAADI. The J segment lost 3 bases and the V segment lost 10 bases, leaving 7 bases of the junction unmatched. CDR3 region: CATRTSVTDTQYF. DNA for the CDR3: TGCGCCACCAGGACTAGTGTAACAGATACGCAGTATTTT.

The chain joins TRBV6-5 to TRBJ2-7; 8 nucleotides match TRBD1. J gave up 4 bases and V 6 bases, and 5 bases lay outside the gene matches. The germline CDR1 and CDR2 sequences are MNHEY and SVGAGI. This CDR3 is 13 amino acids long. The CDR3 spells CASSLDRAYEQYF. In DNA form, the CDR3 reads TGTGCCAGCAGCCTGGACAGGGCATACGAGCAGTACTTC.

This chain uses TRBV18 with TRBJ2-5; D possibly corresponds to TRBD2 (6 bases). Germline-derived CDR1 and CDR2 are KGHSH and LQKENI. V lost 3 bases and J 5 bases, leaving 13 bases between the germline ends. The CDR3 contains 14 residues. Here the CDR3 reads CASSPPEGWETQYF. The CDR3 DNA reads as TGTGCCAGCTCACCCCCGGAGGGATGGGAGACCCAGTACTTC.

This clone was recorded once. The rearrangement uses TRBV6-5 and TRBJ2-7, with 8 positions matching TRBD1. The V and J ends lost 7 bases and 3 bases, in that order; junction bases with no gene match: 5. Germline CDR1 and CDR2: MNHEY and SVGAGI. CDR3 length: 13 amino acids. In DNA, the CDR3 is TGTGCCAGCATCGGGACAGGTCACTACGAGCAGTACTTC. Residues: CASIGTGHYEQYF.

This chain uses TRBV14 with TRBJ2-1; 7 nucleotides match TRBD2. This CDR3 has 17 residues. Germline V lookup: CDR1 SGHDN, CDR2 FVKESK. V gave up 3 bases and J gave up 0 bases; unmatched junction bases: 8. As DNA, the CDR3 is TGTGCCAGCAGCCACGGGGGGTCCATGAGCTCCTACAATGAGCAGTTCTTC. Protein: CASSHGGSMSSYNEQFF.

A single count supports this clone. The V and J genes are TRBV7-2 and TRBJ2-1; D is uncertain. Germline CDR1 SGHTA, CDR2 FQGNSA. The V and J ends lost 5 bases and 0 bases respectively, with 5 bases between them. The CDR3 totals 13 residues. The CDR3 coding sequence is TGTGCCAGCAGCCCTAGCTCCTACAATGAGCAGTTCTTC. Translation gives CASSPSSYNEQFF.

The chain couples TRBV10-3 to TRBJ2-2, with D tentatively TRBD1 (6 bases). Germline-derived CDR1 and CDR2 are ENHRY and SYGVKD. The germline V and J ends were trimmed by 8 bases and 0 bases, with 19 bases remaining between them. CDR3 length equals 17 residues. CDR3 DNA: TGTGCCATCGGATCGTTATCCGGGACATCGAACACCGGGGAGCTGTTTTTT. Its protein product is CAIGSLSGTSNTGELFF.

This clone was detected a few times. CDR3 DNA sequence: TGTGCCAGCAGCTTAGGGGCGGGGAGCAATCAGCCCCAGCATTTT. Protein: CASSLGAGSNQPQHF. The V and J genes are TRBV7-9 and TRBJ1-5; D gene uncertain. V was cut by 1 base and J by 1 base, with 8 bases left in between. The CDR3 sequence is 15 residues long. Germline CDR1 SEHNR, CDR2 FQNEAQ (reference sequence).

V usage is TRBV7-3 and J usage is TRBJ2-3; 10 bases line up with TRBD2. The junction had 6 bases not matched to a gene; V was cut back by 5 bases and J by 1 base. Germline CDR1 is SGHTA and CDR2 is FQGTGA. The CDR3 runs to 16 residues. CDR3 in DNA: TGTGCCAGCAGCCCGCGAAGCGGGAGGGGCACAGATACGCAGTATTTT. Amino acid sequence: CASSPRSGRGTDTQYF.

This clone has only a few counts. CDR3 residues: CASGEGAIGNTIYF. CDR3 nucleotides: TGCGCCAGCGGGGAAGGGGCCATTGGAAACACCATATATTTT. V is TRBV5-1 and J is TRBJ1-3, with D possibly TRBD1 on 5 matching bases. The CDR3 has 14 residues. V lost 7 bases and J lost 3, with 14 bases in between. The germline V gene encodes CDR1 SGHRS and CDR2 YFSETQ.

CDR3 coding DNA: TGTGCCACCACGAGGTTGGGGGCAACCGGGGAGCTGTTTTTT. Residues: CATTRLGATGELFF. V gene TRBV19 combines with J gene TRBJ2-2; possible D gene TRBD1, 6 bases. The CDR3 contains 14 residues. With 10 bases removed from V and 5 bases from J, the gap between germline ends came to 17 bases. The germline V gene has CDR1 LNHDA and CDR2 SQIVND (reference sequence).

This clone is a singleton in its sample. V is TRBV6-1 and J is TRBJ1-1; 8 bases are a match to TRBD1. The CDR3 has 14 amino acids. Trimming cost V 2 bases and J 3 bases; bases outside gene matches: 2. CDR1 and CDR2 from the germline V gene are MNHNS and SASEGT. As DNA, the CDR3 is TGTGCCAGCAGTGAACAGGGGGCATACACTGAAGCTTTCTTT. Translated, it gives CASSEQGAYTEAFF.